The 31 T cell receptor beta chains listed next were all sequenced from one sample in a study of blood T cell repertoires in COVID-19. Measured with immunoSEQ multiplex PCR; TCRdb has only the in-frame clones, and not every one. This repertoire shows about 250,000 clones, around nine tenths found once; its top ten account for 1.5% to 2%. Material for sequencing was PBMCs or T cells enriched from blood (not recorded which). These receptors came from a woman in her forties or fifties who had recovered from COVID-19.

CDR3 protein: CASYEDRGEQYF. DNA of the CDR3: TGCGCCAGCTATGAAGACAGGGGCGAGCAGTACTTC. The chain has TRBV5-1 and TRBJ2-7, with 8 bases lining up with TRBD1. CDR1 and CDR2 (germline): SGHRS, YFSETQ. This CDR3 is 12 amino acids long. Trimming took 7 bases from V and 6 from J; bases not matched to a gene: 6.

The chain links TRBV6-1 to TRBJ2-7; TRBD1 aligns across 8 bases. The CDR3 contains 15 residues. The junction had 10 bases not matched to a gene; V was cut back by 1 base and J by 8 bases. The germline CDR1 and CDR2 sequences are MNHNS and SASEGT. This CDR3 reads CASSEEGTGRGKQYF. The CDR3, as DNA: TGTGCCAGCAGTGAAGAGGGGACAGGCCGGGGAAAGCAGTACTTC.

The rearrangement uses TRBV3-1 (or the pseudogene TRBV3-2) and TRBJ2-7, with 11 bases fitting TRBD2. CDR1 and CDR2 from the germline V gene are LGHDT and YNNKEL (reference sequence). With 4 bases clipped from V and 5 bases from J, the junction kept 4 bases outside the gene matches. The length of the CDR3 is 14 residues. The CDR3 loop reads CASSPGTSGDEQYF. In DNA form, the CDR3 reads TGTGCCAGCAGCCCCGGGACTAGCGGAGACGAGCAGTACTTC.

The gene calls are TRBV7-9 and TRBJ1-5; D is possibly TRBD1 (6 bases). Germline CDR1 and CDR2: SEHNR and FQNEAQ (reference sequence). The V gene lost 5 bases and the J gene lost 2 bases, with 13 bases spanning the gap. The CDR3 runs to 15 residues. The CDR3 DNA sequence: TGTGCCAGCAGCGCCGACAGGTCGGGCAATCAGCCCCAGCATTTT. Protein sequence: CASSADRSGNQPQHF.

The CDR3 loop is CASSTGLAGATDTQYF. The CDR3 DNA is TGCGCCAGCAGCACCGGACTAGCGGGAGCGACAGATACGCAGTATTTT. The chain employs TRBV5-1 and TRBJ2-3, with 13 bases lining up with TRBD2. J gave up 3 bases and V 4 bases, and 5 bases lay outside the gene matches. The CDR3 is made up of 16 amino acids. Germline V lookup: CDR1 SGHRS, CDR2 YFSETQ.

The chain couples TRBV28 to TRBJ2-3; a weak D match, TRBD2 (6 bases). Trimming took 6 bases from V and 2 from J, leaving 21 bases between them. Germline CDR1 MDHEN, CDR2 SYDVKM. This CDR3 spans 17 amino acids. The CDR3 is CASSLRRPGLFTDTQYF. The CDR3 DNA reads as TGTGCCAGCAGCCTCAGGAGACCGGGACTCTTCACAGATACGCAGTATTTT.

V gene TRBV27 combines with J gene TRBJ2-1, with 9 nucleotides matching TRBD1. From germline, CDR1 is MNHEY and CDR2 SMNVEV (reference sequence). V gave up 2 bases and J gave up 7 bases; unmatched junction bases: 12. CDR3 size: 17 residues. Here the CDR3 DNA reads TGTGCCAGCAGTTTACTTTCGGGACAGGGCTCTTATAATGAGCAGTTCTTC. It translates to CASSLLSGQGSYNEQFF.

This chain links TRBV5-1 with TRBJ1-3; 8 bases line up with TRBD1. In germline, CDR1 is SGHRS, CDR2 YFSETQ. The V gene end was trimmed by 0 bases and the J gene end by 4 bases; junction bases not matched to a gene: 6. The CDR3 loop spans 16 amino acids. In nucleotides, the CDR3 is TGCGCCAGCAGCTTGGAAAGGACAGGGATAGGAAACACCATATATTTT. Its translation: CASSLERTGIGNTIYF.

The chain combines TRBV12-3 or TRBV12-4 with TRBJ2-1; D unclear. The CDR3 has 11 amino acids. Trimming stripped 4 bases from V and 8 bases from J, with 6 bases between. The CDR3 sequence: CASSSLYEQFF. CDR3 sequence (DNA): TGTGCCAGCAGTTCTCTTTATGAGCAGTTCTTC.

The V and J genes are TRBV12-5 and TRBJ1-1; D gene ambiguous. The germline V gene has CDR1 LGHNT and CDR2 FRNRAP. The CDR3 runs to 13 residues. V lost 3 bases and J 5 bases, leaving 10 bases between the germline ends. CDR3 sequence reads: CASGFLSGTEAFF. DNA of the CDR3: TGTGCTAGTGGTTTTCTTTCGGGTACTGAAGCTTTCTTT.

The chain links TRBV11-1 to TRBJ1-1; 7 positions match TRBD1. This CDR3 has 14 amino acids. The germline V gene encodes CDR1 SGHAT and CDR2 FQDESV (reference sequence). Trimming cost V 0 bases and J 4 bases; bases outside gene matches: 2. CDR3 residues: CASSLAQGSTEAFF. The DNA of the CDR3 is TGTGCCAGCAGCTTAGCACAGGGGTCCACTGAAGCTTTCTTT.

The rearrangement uses TRBV24-1 and TRBJ2-2; D is unresolved. V lost 4 bases, J lost 0 bases, and 8 bases lay in between. Germline-derived CDR1 and CDR2 are KGHDR and SFDVKD. The CDR3 is 15 residues long. CDR3 residues: CATSDLPANTGELFF. Here the CDR3 DNA reads TGTGCCACCAGTGACCTACCCGCGAACACCGGGGAGCTGTTTTTT.

This chain links TRBV12-5 with TRBJ2-2; 9 nucleotides line up with TRBD2. Unmatched junction bases numbered 12, after V lost 4 bases and J lost 6 bases. This CDR3 is 17 amino acids long. Looked up from germline, CDR1 is LGHNT and CDR2 is FRNRAP. The DNA of the CDR3 is TGTGCTAGTGGTTCGCCCCAAGGGCGGGAGGGCCCCGGGGAGCTGTTTTTT. Its protein product is CASGSPQGREGPGELFF. The full variable domain, with the rest looked up from reference TRBV12-5 and TRBJ2-2, is DARVTQTPRHKVTEMGQEVTMRCQPILGHNTVFWYRQTMMQGLELLAYFRNRAPLDDSGMPKDRFSAEMPDATLATLKIQPSEPRDSAVYFCASGSPQGREGPGELFFGEGSRLTVL.

The gene calls are TRBV6-5 and TRBJ1-1; maybe TRBD1 (6 bases). CDR1 is MNHEY, CDR2 SVGAGI, per germline. The V end lost 6 bases, the J end lost 9 bases, and 14 bases lay between the germline ends. The CDR3 spans 12 residues. CDR3 in DNA: TGTGCCAGCAGCAGAGACAGGATTAAAGCTTTCTTT. Its translation is CASSRDRIKAFF.

This chain uses TRBV25-1 with TRBJ1-1; no clear D gene. CDR3 length equals 13 residues. Germline CDR1 is MGHDK and CDR2 is SYGVNS. V was shortened by 9 bases and J by 0 bases, with 11 bases between the two germline ends. This CDR3 reads CASNTELNTEAFF. For the CDR3, the DNA is TGTGCCAGTAATACAGAACTGAACACTGAAGCTTTCTTT.

The chain joins TRBV18 to TRBJ1-2; D is possibly TRBD1 (5 bases). The CDR3 contains 14 residues. The V gene's germline CDR1 is KGHSH and CDR2 LQKENI. Trimming left V 2 bases short and J 2 bases short, with 9 bases between. The CDR3 nucleotides read TGTGCCAGCTCACCAACGGCAGGGAACTATGGCTACACCTTC. It is translated as CASSPTAGNYGYTF. Looking up the rest from reference TRBV18 and TRBJ1-2 gives the full variable domain: NAGVMQNPRHLVRRRGQEARLRCSPMKGHSHVYWYRQLPEEGLKFMVYLQKENIIDESGMPKERFSAEFPKEGPSILRIQQVVRGDSAAYFCASSPTAGNYGYTFGSGTRLTVV.

The chain is built from TRBV13 and TRBJ2-1; D may be TRBD1 (5 bases). The CDR3 covers 13 residues. Germline loops: CDR1 PRHDT, CDR2 FYEKMQ (reference sequence). Trimming cost V 5 bases and J 6 bases, with 11 bases left between them. CDR3 nucleotide sequence: TGTGCCAGCAGCCGTGGACAACTCAATGAGCAGTTCTTC. Amino acids: CASSRGQLNEQFF.

This clone was detected only once. The chain combines TRBV27 with TRBJ1-3, with D unresolved. CDR3 length equals 14 residues. Trimming pared 4 bases from V and 0 bases from J, leaving 7 bases between. Germline CDR1 is MNHEY and CDR2 is SMNVEV (reference sequence). CDR3 in DNA: TGTGCCAGCAGTTCCCTATACTCTGGAAACACCATATATTTT. Its protein product is CASSSLYSGNTIYF.

This clone turned up a few times. This chain joins TRBV27 and TRBJ2-7, with D uncertain. V was clipped by 2 bases and J by 9 bases, with 14 bases between them. The CDR3 extends over 13 amino acids. Looked up from germline, CDR1 is MNHEY and CDR2 is SMNVEV (reference sequence). The CDR3 sequence: CASSLGLNNGQYF. The CDR3 DNA sequence: TGTGCCAGCAGTTTAGGTCTGAACAATGGGCAGTACTTC.

The rearrangement joins TRBV11-3 to TRBJ2-3; perhaps TRBD2 as D (5 bases). The V gene's germline CDR1 is SGHNT and CDR2 YENEEA. The CDR3 is 15 residues long. The V gene lost 5 bases and the J gene lost 5 bases, with 17 bases spanning the gap. CDR3 DNA: TGTGCCAGCAGCCGTGGGGAGAGATCGGGAGATACGCAGTATTTT. It encodes CASSRGERSGDTQYF.

The genes are TRBV19 and TRBJ1-2; 8 nucleotides match TRBD1. The junction had 11 bases not matched to a gene; V was cut back by 4 bases and J by 7 bases. Germline assignment: CDR1 LNHDA and CDR2 SQIVND (reference sequence). The CDR3 is 15 amino acids. CDR3 bases: TGTGCCAGTAGTACCGGCGGACAGGGTTGGGGTGGCTACACCTTC. Its protein is CASSTGGQGWGGYTF.

This clone was seen only a few times. The chain has TRBV28 and TRBJ2-2, with D maybe TRBD1 (5 bases). This CDR3 is built from 15 residues. Germline CDR1 MDHEN, CDR2 SYDVKM. V dropped 6 bases and J dropped 1 base, with 12 bases sitting between them. The CDR3 coding sequence is TGTGCCAGCAGCCCCGACAGAAAGAACACCGGGGAGCTGTTTTTT. Protein sequence: CASSPDRKNTGELFF. Full variable domain (missing parts from reference TRBV28 and TRBJ2-2): DVKVTQSSRYLVKRTGEKVFLECVQDMDHENMFWYRQDPGLGLRLIYFSYDVKMKEKGDIPEGYSVSREKKERFSLILESASTNQTSMYLCASSPDRKNTGELFFGEGSRLTVL.

V and J are TRBV19 and TRBJ1-2; TRBD1 agrees at 7 bases. This CDR3 is built from 13 residues. Germline V gene sequence: CDR1 LNHDA, CDR2 SQIVND (reference sequence). V trimming: 6 bases; J trimming: 7 bases; junction bases outside the gene matches: 8. DNA of the CDR3: TGTGCCAGTAGAATAACAGGGGTTGGTGGCTACACCTTC. Translated: CASRITGVGGYTF.

The chain combines TRBV19 with TRBJ1-1, with D possibly being TRBD1 (6 bases). The V end was cut by 5 bases, the J end by 8 bases, with 21 bases between. This CDR3 comprises 15 residues. The germline CDR1 and CDR2 sequences are LNHDA and SQIVND (reference sequence). The CDR3 protein is CASSDQAGGQLEAFF. Written as DNA, the CDR3 is TGTGCCAGTAGTGACCAGGCGGGGGGACAACTCGAAGCTTTCTTT.

This clone was found once. V usage is TRBV12-5 and J usage is TRBJ2-4, with 11 bases lining up with TRBD2. This CDR3 is built from 17 residues. The J segment lost 4 bases and the V segment lost 3 bases, leaving 8 bases of the junction unmatched. Germline CDR1 and CDR2: LGHNT and FRNRAP. The CDR3 DNA is TGTGCTAGTGGTTTCGATACTAGCGGGAGTATAAAAAACATTCAGTACTTC. Its translation: CASGFDTSGSIKNIQYF.

V is TRBV5-8 and J is TRBJ2-7, with D possibly being TRBD2 (7 bases). V lost 3 bases and J 3 bases, leaving 13 bases between the germline ends. Germline V CDR1 and CDR2: SGHTS, YDEGEE. This CDR3 contains 14 residues. This CDR3 reads CASSSRGGGYEQYF. For the CDR3, the DNA is TGTGCCAGCAGCTCAAGGGGGGGCGGCTACGAGCAGTACTTC. Supplemented by reference TRBV5-8 and TRBJ2-7, the full variable domain reads EAGVTQSPTHLIKTRGQQATLRCSPISGHTSVYWYQQALGLGLQFLLWYDEGEERNRGNFPPRFSGRQFPNYSSELNVNALELEDSALYLCASSSRGGGYEQYFGPGTRLTVT.

The V gene is TRBV29-1, the J gene TRBJ1-1, with D perhaps matching TRBD1 (5 bases). V lost 3 bases to trimming and J lost 5 bases, with 13 bases between them. This CDR3 spans 13 amino acids. Germline V gives CDR1 SQVTM, CDR2 ANQGSEA. CDR3 DNA sequence: TGCAGCGTTGATAACGGGGCGGGAACTGAAGCTTTCTTT. This translates into CSVDNGAGTEAFF.

The chain links TRBV30 to TRBJ1-2, with 11 bases identical to TRBD1. CDR1 and CDR2 (germline): GTSNPN, SVGIG (reference sequence). The V and J ends lost 5 bases and 8 bases, in that order; junction bases with no gene match: 4. CDR3 length: 12 residues. The CDR3 loop is CAWGQGARGYTF. CDR3 bases: TGTGCCTGGGGACAGGGGGCGCGGGGCTACACCTTC.

The chain employs TRBV2 and TRBJ2-3, with 8 nucleotides matching TRBD2. V lost 7 bases and J lost 6; bases outside the gene matches: 9. The V gene's germline CDR1 is SNHLY and CDR2 FYNNEI. The length of the CDR3 is 14 residues. The CDR3 is CASNPGGPMDTQYF. CDR3 nucleotide sequence: TGTGCCAGCAACCCGGGAGGGCCAATGGATACGCAGTATTTT.

In its sample, this clone was seen a few times. CDR3 sequence reads: CASSQGTGAYTEAFF. DNA of the CDR3: TGTGCCAGCTCACAAGGAACAGGGGCGTATACTGAAGCTTTCTTT. This chain links TRBV18 with TRBJ1-1; TRBD1 aligns across 7 bases. CDR1 KGHSH and CDR2 LQKENI come from the germline V gene. J was trimmed by 5 bases and V by 4 bases; bases with no gene match: 10. This CDR3 spans 15 amino acids. Full variable domain (outside the CDR3, taken from reference TRBV18 and TRBJ1-1): NAGVMQNPRHLVRRRGQEARLRCSPMKGHSHVYWYRQLPEEGLKFMVYLQKENIIDESGMPKERFSAEFPKEGPSILRIQQVVRGDSAAYFCASSQGTGAYTEAFFGQGTRLTVV.

The chain links TRBV7-8 to TRBJ2-7, with 10 bases that match TRBD2. J gave up 4 bases and V 4 bases, and 1 base lay outside the gene matches. CDR1 SGHVS and CDR2 FQNEAQ come from the germline V gene. CDR3 size: 13 residues. The CDR3 DNA sequence: TGTGCCAGCAGCTCGACTAGCGGGTACGAGCAGTACTTC. Its translation: CASSSTSGYEQYF.